One T cell receptor beta chain is described in this entry. The antigen it recognizes is unknown. No per-base quality is available; no much larger clone lies one base away. Patients with autoimmune disease history or receiving systemic immunosuppression were excluded from the trial. Peripheral blood for TCR sequencing was drawn from every dose cohort at baseline, at cycle 4 day 1 and at cycle 7 day 1. Samples were obtained from an open-label, multicenter, first-in-human phase I dose-escalation trial of ivuxolimab. The trial enrolled adults with locally advanced or metastatic head and neck squamous cell, hepatocellular, melanoma or renal cell carcinoma. Before TCR sequencing, CD4+ T cells and CD8+ T cells from peripheral blood were sorted into separate populations. This sample is drawn from a study of OX40 agonist ivuxolimab in advanced cancers. The study in broad terms: Ivuxolimab was a fully human IgG2 agonistic monoclonal antibody targeting the costimulatory receptor OX40 (CD134). A male proportion of 75% to 85% and a mean age of approximately 58 years, ranging from 23 to 79, were recorded for the dose-escalation cohort. The monotherapy dose-escalation portion (N = 52 patients) of the phase I ivuxolimab trial is reported in the paper. The point of sequencing TCRbeta in the periphery was to test whether ivuxolimab changed TCR sequence diversity and drove clonal T-cell expansion. Patients were allowed to have had prior anti-PD-1, anti-PD-L1 or anti-CTLA-4 therapy, and approximately 40% of the dose-escalation patients had been treated with checkpoint inhibitors. Among the roughly 52 dose-escalation patients, about 19 had hepatocellular carcinoma, around 15 melanoma, 9 renal cell carcinoma and 9 head and neck cancer. Three dose-escalation patients achieved partial responses, one with hepatocellular carcinoma and two with cutaneous melanoma. Intravenous ivuxolimab was administered to patients every 2 weeks at six dose levels: 0.01, 0.1, 0.3, 1.5, 3 and 10 mg/kg. The study at large found these results: In the 0.1-3.0 mg/kg groups, partial responders were among the patients with the lowest normalized peripheral clonal expansion, particularly in CD8+ T cells. On average, CD8+ T cells showed more expanded clones than CD4+ T cells after ivuxolimab. At doses of 0.1 to 3.0 mg/kg, clonal expansion of both CD4+ and CD8+ blood T cells was observed from baseline to week 6. The antigen specificity of the clonally expanded peripheral T cells was not determined. Low levels of normalized T-cell clonal expansion were also seen in some patients who did not respond.

Germline trimming amounts to 3 bases on V and 6 bases on J, with 4 as the count of junction bases outside the gene matches. The CDR3 covers 15 residues, taking in both the cysteine and the phenylalanine. The retained sequence is limited to the CDR3, 45 bases, with the frame set at the first base. CDR1 and CDR2 are read off the germline V gene as SGHAT and FQNNGV. Genomic DNA was isolated from the sorted cells so that the TCRbeta CDR3 region could be sequenced. The immunoSEQ Assay was used for sequencing of TCRbeta CDR3 regions. TCRdb's version of the immuneACCESS table is confined to in-frame rearrangements and falls short of the full clone set. An unresolved V gene accounts for under half of the shortfall where checked; the remainder is of unknown origin. The sample profile shows tens of thousands of clones; approximately 90% of them were found once. 0.3% to 0.35% of the sample lies in the top ten.

The sequence joins TRBV11-2 to TRBJ1-6; TRBD1 agrees with 8 junctional bases. This clonotype was sampled from an adult with an advanced solid tumor such as melanoma, head and neck, liver or kidney cancer. The sample here was CD4+ or CD8+ T cells sorted from blood, taken in a trial of the OX40 agonist ivuxolimab. The encoded CDR3 is CASSFGDRSNSPLHF. The DNA is as follows: TGTGCCAGCAGCTTCGGGGACAGGAGTAATTCACCCCTCCACTTT.